This section outlines one T cell receptor (beta chain) sequence together with its context. The data were taken from a study of T cells after yellow fever vaccination. V shed 4 bases and J shed 9 bases, with 18 bases lying between them. This CDR3 has 14 amino acids. Germline CDR1 reads SGDLS; CDR2 reads YYNGEE. TCRdb reprocessed the 5' RACE reads via MiXCR and lists one record per CDR3 protein. The sample holds 300,000 to 400,000 distinct CDR3 sequences; approximately 6% are singletons and the top ten take approximately 15%. The origin of this receptor is a man aged 25 to 40 who received the YFV17D yellow fever vaccine. This chain joins TRBV9 and TRBJ2-3; D unclear. Sequencing used PBMCs, obtained 5 days after the yellow fever booster vaccination. CDR3 bases: TGTGCCAGCAGCAGTTCCGGTAGGTTGGACACGCAGTATTTT. As protein: CASSSSGRLDTQYF.